This T cell receptor beta chain derives from a study of T cell repertoires in cytomegalovirus infection. Across the whole study: The public TCR beta signatures pointed to both CMV infection and matching HLA type. Whole-study findings and limits: The ex vivo response was dominated by HLA-C-restricted CMV-specific TCR beta clonotypes.

About this clonotype itself: Its matching antigen is unknown.

TCRdb fed the reads into MiXCR, producing one record per CDR3 protein. The sample holds a few hundred thousand distinct CDR3 sequences, approximately 9.5% seen once. This sequence originates from a human donor in good health (CMV status not recorded). Some clones in this sample may be carry-over from other donors' samples. The sample was PBMCs.

CDR3 nucleotide sequence: TGTGCCAGCAGCTTACAAGCGGGAGCTACTCCCTACGAGCAGTACTTC. This codes for CASSLQAGATPYEQYF. This chain links TRBV7-2 with TRBJ2-7, with 8 nucleotides matching TRBD2. The germline V gene encodes CDR1 SGHTA and CDR2 FQGNSA. V trimming: 2 bases; J trimming: 2 bases; junction bases outside the gene matches: 8. The CDR3 extends over 16 amino acids.